A single sample gave rise to the 4 T cell receptor beta chains below, sequenced in a study of blood T cell repertoires in COVID-19. Measured with immunoSEQ multiplex PCR; TCRdb has only the in-frame clones, and not every one. The sample has about 300,000 clones; 80% to 90% are singletons. Sequences were obtained from PBMCs or T cells enriched from blood (not recorded which). These receptors originate from a man aged 30 to 45 who had recovered from COVID-19.

The chain combines TRBV29-1 with TRBJ2-7, with 10 bases aligning to TRBD1. There are 13 residues in the CDR3. J was trimmed by 2 bases and V by 4 bases; bases with no gene match: 2. Per germline, CDR1 SQVTM and CDR2 ANQGSEA. DNA for the CDR3: TGCAGCGTTGCCGGACAGGGGGCCTACGAGCAGTACTTC. The encoded protein is CSVAGQGAYEQYF.

The chain carries TRBV27 and TRBJ2-1; 13 nucleotides agree with TRBD2. Trimming took 8 bases from V and 0 from J; bases not matched to a gene: 16. The CDR3 contains 20 residues. CDR1 and CDR2 from the germline V gene are MNHEY and SMNVEV (reference sequence). This CDR3 reads CASRSFSGTSGAPSYNEQFF. The DNA for the CDR3 is TGTGCCAGCCGCTCCTTTTCCGGGACTAGCGGGGCGCCCTCCTACAATGAGCAGTTCTTC.

J is TRBJ2-2 and V is TRBV24-1; no clear D gene. Germline V gives CDR1 KGHDR, CDR2 SFDVKD. CDR3 length: 11 amino acids. V lost 9 bases and J 5 bases, leaving 6 bases between the germline ends. Written as DNA, the CDR3 is TGTGCCACCTCAGGTACCGGGGAGCTGTTTTTT. Translated, it gives CATSGTGELFF.

V and J are TRBV19 and TRBJ2-4; TRBD1 might be the D (6 bases). The CDR3 runs to 16 residues. Germline loops: CDR1 LNHDA, CDR2 SQIVND (reference sequence). V gave up 5 bases and J gave up 0 bases, with 14 bases separating them. Written as DNA, the CDR3 is TGTGCCAGTAGTCAAATCGGACAGCTAGCCAAAAACATTCAGTACTTC. Protein: CASSQIGQLAKNIQYF. The full variable domain, rest sourced from reference TRBV19 and TRBJ2-4, is DGGITQSPKYLFRKEGQNVTLSCEQNLNHDAMYWYRQDPGQGLRLIYYSQIVNDFQKGDIAEGYSVSREKKESFPLTVTSAQKNPTAFYLCASSQIGQLAKNIQYFGAGTRLSVL.